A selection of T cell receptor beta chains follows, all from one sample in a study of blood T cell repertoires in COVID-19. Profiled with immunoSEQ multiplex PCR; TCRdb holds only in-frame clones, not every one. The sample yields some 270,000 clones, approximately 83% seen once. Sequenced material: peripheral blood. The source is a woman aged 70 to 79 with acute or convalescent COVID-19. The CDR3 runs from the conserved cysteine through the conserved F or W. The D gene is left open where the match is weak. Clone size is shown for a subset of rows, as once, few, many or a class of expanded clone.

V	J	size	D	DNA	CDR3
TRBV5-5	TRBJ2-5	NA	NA	TGTGCCAGCAGCATCGGGGGGCCCCAAGAGACCCAGTACTTC	CASSIGGPQETQYF
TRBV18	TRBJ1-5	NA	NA	TGTGCCAGCTCGGTCGGGGTTGATCAGCCCCAGCATTTT	CASSVGVDQPQHF
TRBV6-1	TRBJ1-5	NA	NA	TGTGCCAGCAGTGAAGCGGACAGCCTCAATCAGCCCCAGCATTTT	CASSEADSLNQPQHF
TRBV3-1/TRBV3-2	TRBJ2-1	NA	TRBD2	TGTGCCAGCACCCCGACTAGCGGGGGGGCATTGTTCTACAATGAGCAGTTCTTC	CASTPTSGGALFYNEQFF
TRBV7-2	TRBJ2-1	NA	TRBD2	TGTGCCAGCAGCTTAGGTCCCCCAGCGGGGGGAGGAGATGAGCAGTTCTTC	CASSLGPPAGGGDEQFF
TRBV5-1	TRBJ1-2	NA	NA	NA	CASSFGIGTGRLLSF
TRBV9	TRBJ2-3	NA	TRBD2	TGTGCCAGCAGCCAAGACGGACTAGAGGGAGATACGCAGTATTTT	CASSQDGLEGDTQYF
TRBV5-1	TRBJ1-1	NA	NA	TGCGCCAGCAGCTTGACAGACAACACTGAAGCTTTCTTT	CASSLTDNTEAFF
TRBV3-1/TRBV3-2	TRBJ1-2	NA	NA	TGTGCCAGCAGCCCCCGCGGGCCCTATGGCTACACCTTC	CASSPRGPYGYTF
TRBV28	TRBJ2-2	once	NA	TGTGCCAGCAGTTTGGGTGGGGCAGTAAACACCGGGGAGCTGTTTTTT	CASSLGGAVNTGELFF
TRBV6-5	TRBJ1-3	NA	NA	TGTGCCAGCAGTTACAAGGGGATGTACTCTGGAAACACCATATATTTT	CASSYKGMYSGNTIYF
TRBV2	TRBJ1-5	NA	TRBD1	TGTGCCAGCAGTGGAGGGGGACAGGGAAAAGGGCCCCAGCATTTT	CASSGGGQGKGPQHF
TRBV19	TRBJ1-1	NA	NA	TGTGCCAGTAGTATCGGTGGGGCAGGGAGGGTAGCTTTCTTT	CASSIGGAGRVAFF
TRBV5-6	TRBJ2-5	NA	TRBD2	TGTGCCAGCAGCTTGGCGAGGTCGGGGGGGCAAGAGACCCAGTACTTC	CASSLARSGGQETQYF